The 8 T cell receptor beta chains below were found in one sample sequenced in a study of blood T cell repertoires in COVID-19. Profiling relied on immunoSEQ multiplex PCR, and the TCRdb table lists in-frame clones only, not all of them. The sample lists roughly 250,000 clones; approximately 87% were seen once. The sample taken for sequencing was peripheral blood. The receptor source for this set is a human donor in a cohort sampled during active COVID-19.

The CDR3 reads CASSPQLAEPQETQYF. DNA of the CDR3: TGTGCCAGCAGCCCACAACTAGCGGAGCCACAAGAGACCCAGTACTTC. The chain carries TRBV5-6 and TRBJ2-5; 8 bases are shared with TRBD2. CDR1 and CDR2 from the germline V gene are SGHDT and YYEEEE. After removal of 4 bases from V and 2 bases from J, the junction contained 10 bases not matched to a gene. The CDR3 totals 16 residues.

The chain is built from TRBV5-1 and TRBJ2-5, with 11 bases matching TRBD2. After removal of 4 bases from V and 3 bases from J, the junction contained 8 bases not matched to a gene. The CDR3 covers 16 residues. The V gene's germline CDR1 is SGHRS and CDR2 YFSETQ. As DNA, the CDR3 is TGCGCCAGCAGCCCGTCTAGCGGGGGGCATGAAGAGACCCAGTACTTC. This translates into CASSPSSGGHEETQYF.

This clone was counted between two and nine times. The V and J genes are TRBV11-2 and TRBJ2-7; D uncertain. The V gene lost 2 bases and the J gene lost 0 bases, with 8 bases spanning the gap. In germline, CDR1 is SGHAT, CDR2 FQNNGV. The length of the CDR3 is 14 residues. Here the CDR3 reads CASSLSPSSYEQYF. The CDR3 nucleotides are TGTGCCAGCAGCTTAAGTCCGAGCTCCTACGAGCAGTACTTC.

CDR3 residues: CASSLGPPRGEAFF. As DNA, the CDR3 is TGTGCCAGCAGCTTAGGTCCTCCTCGGGGAGAAGCTTTCTTT. V gene TRBV7-9 combines with J gene TRBJ1-1; D gene ambiguous. The germline V gene encodes CDR1 SEHNR and CDR2 FQNEAQ (reference sequence). The CDR3 covers 14 residues. V was shortened by 1 base and J by 8 bases, with 14 bases between the two germline ends.

The V gene is TRBV21-1, the J gene TRBJ2-7; the table's D gene call, TRBD2, was not cross checked with the DNA. TRBV21-1 is a known pseudogene. The CDR3 has 20 residues. CDR3: CASSKERKGTSGGFTYEQYF. The DNA for the CDR3 is TGTGCCAGCAGCAAAGAACGTAAAGGGACTAGCGGGGGGTTCACCTACGAGCAGTACTTC.

The V call is TRBV2, the J call TRBJ2-1, with 10 bases lining up with TRBD2. The germline V gene encodes CDR1 SNHLY and CDR2 FYNNEI. The CDR3 sequence is 18 residues long. Trimming cost V 6 bases and J 3 bases; bases outside gene matches: 14. This chain's CDR3 is CASRLRTSGLAGYNEQFF. For the CDR3, the DNA is TGTGCCAGCAGATTACGGACTAGCGGACTGGCGGGCTACAATGAGCAGTTCTTC.

This chain joins TRBV24-1 and TRBJ2-7; tentative D call: TRBD2 (6 bases). V was trimmed by 5 bases and J by 7 bases, leaving 14 bases between them. This CDR3 has 13 amino acids. Germline V gives CDR1 KGHDR, CDR2 SFDVKD. CDR3 bases: TGTGCCACCAGTGGCGGGGACCGTTGGGAGCAGTACTTC. It yields the protein CATSGGDRWEQYF.

This clone was found many times. The chain uses TRBV2 and TRBJ1-3; 7 nucleotides agree with TRBD1. CDR1 and CDR2 (germline): SNHLY, FYNNEI. The V segment lost 1 base and the J segment 5 bases; nucleotides outside the gene matches: 5. This CDR3 is built from 15 residues. The CDR3 reads CASSEEQGRRNTIYF. The CDR3 DNA is TGTGCCAGCAGTGAAGAACAGGGGAGAAGAAACACCATATATTTT.